The 20 T cell receptor beta chains presented below share a single source sample, sequenced in a study of a mutant IDH1 vaccine in newly diagnosed glioma. Stated time point: week 5, during vaccination. Vaccination comprised doses that each held 300 ug of mutant IDH1 20-mer peptide, plus topical imiquimod. Clones were read by immunoSEQ multiplex PCR, and TCRdb kept only the in-frame ones, dropping some. The table has around 25,000 clones, 79% seen once. For these receptors, no antigen is known. The source was PBMCs, collected from a glioma patient whose treatment included an IDH1 peptide vaccine. Every receptor here comes from a man aged 35 to 55 with glioma. Some clones in this sample may be carry-over from other donors' samples.

CDR3 coding DNA: TGTGCCAGCTCACCACCGACCAGCGGGGGGCCCCAAGAGACCCAGTACTTC. This gives the protein CASSPPTSGGPQETQYF. V is TRBV18 and J is TRBJ2-5; the match to TRBD2 covers 9 bases. The germline V gene encodes CDR1 KGHSH and CDR2 LQKENI. With 0 bases clipped from V and 1 base from J, the junction kept 6 bases outside the gene matches. This CDR3 comprises 17 residues. The entire variable domain, with the rest obtained from reference TRBV18 and TRBJ2-5, is as follows: NAGVMQNPRHLVRRRGQEARLRCSPMKGHSHVYWYRQLPEEGLKFMVYLQKENIIDESGMPKERFSAEFPKEGPSILRIQQVVRGDSAAYFCASSPPTSGGPQETQYFGPGTRLLVL.

The rearrangement links TRBV7-2 to TRBJ2-1, with 9 bases that match TRBD2. The V segment lost 3 bases and the J segment 1 base; nucleotides outside the gene matches: 4. In germline, CDR1 is SGHTA, CDR2 FQGNSA. This CDR3 spans 16 amino acids. The CDR3 sequence is CASSFDSGGSYNEQFF. The CDR3, as DNA: TGTGCCAGCAGCTTCGACAGCGGGGGGTCCTACAATGAGCAGTTCTTC.

This clone was counted only a few times. The J gene is TRBJ1-1, the V gene TRBV6-6; a weak D match, TRBD1 (5 bases). Trimming pared 2 bases from V and 4 bases from J, leaving 14 bases between. The germline V gene has CDR1 MNHNY and CDR2 SVGAGI (reference sequence). The CDR3 contains 15 residues. The CDR3 sequence: CASSYDGVGGTEAFF. As DNA, the CDR3 is TGTGCCAGCAGTTACGACGGAGTCGGGGGCACTGAAGCTTTCTTT.

V and J are TRBV18 and TRBJ1-3; 7 positions match TRBD1. Germline lookup yields CDR1 KGHSH and CDR2 LQKENI. The length of the CDR3 is 14 residues. The ends lost 6 bases at V and 5 bases at J; junction bases unmatched: 7. CDR3 loop: CASSAGQTRNTIYF. The CDR3 DNA reads TGTGCCAGCTCGGCGGGACAGACTCGAAACACCATATATTTT.

The rearrangement joins TRBV25-1 to TRBJ1-6; unclear D gene. The V and J ends lost 8 bases and 5 bases respectively, with 4 bases between them. The V gene's germline CDR1 is MGHDK and CDR2 SYGVNS. The CDR3 is 11 amino acids. DNA for the CDR3: TGTGCCAGCTCAGATAATTCACCCCTCCACTTT. This codes for CASSDNSPLHF. The variable domain in full, with the rest retrieved from reference TRBV25-1 and TRBJ1-6, is EADIYQTPRYLVIGTGKKITLECSQTMGHDKMYWYQQDPGMELHLIHYSYGVNSTEKGDLSSESTVSRIRTEHFPLTLESARPSHTSQYLCASSDNSPLHFGNGTRLTVT.

The chain links TRBV6-6 to TRBJ2-7, with 8 bases fitting TRBD1. The CDR3 contains 13 residues. Germline CDR1 is MNHNY and CDR2 is SVGAGI (reference sequence). Germline trimming cut 6 bases from V and 5 bases from J; bases unmatched to any gene: 6. The chain's CDR3 is CASSGTGSNEQYF. The CDR3 region has the DNA TGTGCCAGCAGCGGGACAGGTAGCAACGAGCAGTACTTC.

The chain employs TRBV6-1 and TRBJ2-5; D remains unclear. The CDR3 covers 11 residues. Germline CDR1 MNHNS, CDR2 SASEGT. V dropped 6 bases and J dropped 5 bases, with 7 bases sitting between them. CDR3 region: CASRDLETQYF. CDR3 bases: TGTGCCAGCAGAGATTTGGAGACCCAGTACTTC.

The CDR3: CASSDTGTGPPAFF. Here the CDR3 DNA reads TGTGCCAGCAGCGACACCGGGACAGGGCCCCCGGCTTTCTTT. The genes are TRBV6-4 and TRBJ1-1; 9 bases fit TRBD1. V lost 6 bases and J lost 11; bases outside the gene matches: 13. The CDR3 has 14 amino acids. Looked up from germline, CDR1 is MRHNA and CDR2 is SNTAGT.

The chain combines TRBV5-1 with TRBJ2-1; 9 nucleotides agree with TRBD2. The CDR3 spans 16 residues. The V and J ends lost 4 bases and 2 bases, in that order; junction bases with no gene match: 7. Germline V gives CDR1 SGHRS, CDR2 YFSETQ. This chain's CDR3 is CASSTGTSSAYNEQFF. Written as DNA, the CDR3 is TGCGCCAGCAGCACCGGGACTAGCAGCGCCTACAATGAGCAGTTCTTC.

This clone was detected once. The V gene is TRBV5-6, the J gene TRBJ2-1; TRBD2 agrees at 7 bases. The germline CDR1 and CDR2 sequences are SGHDT and YYEEEE. The CDR3 is made up of 16 amino acids. J lost 3 bases, V lost 4 bases, and 10 bases had no gene match. This chain's CDR3 is CASSLGRLAVYNEQFF. The CDR3 bases are TGTGCCAGCAGCCTCGGGCGGCTAGCGGTCTACAATGAGCAGTTCTTC.

This clone came up a few times. The genes are TRBV6-1 and TRBJ2-2, with D possibly being TRBD1 or TRBD2 (5 bases each). The germline V and J ends were trimmed by 5 bases and 6 bases, with 10 bases remaining between them. CDR1 is MNHNS and CDR2 is SASEGT in the germline V gene. The CDR3 loop spans 13 amino acids. Written as DNA, the CDR3 is TGTGCCAGCAGTTCCCGGGGCCCCGGGGAGCTGTTTTTT. This codes for CASSSRGPGELFF.

The chain carries TRBV5-1 and TRBJ1-2; D call uncertain. This CDR3 region has 11 residues. Trimming removed 0 bases at V and 5 bases at J, with 2 bases between. The germline V gene has CDR1 SGHRS and CDR2 YFSETQ. CDR3 coding DNA: TGCGCCAGCAGCTTGGGGTATGGCTACACCTTC. Translation: CASSLGYGYTF.

A single count supports this clone. DNA of the CDR3: TGTGCCAGCAGTCCCGACATGGGGCTTCGGCCCCAGCATTTT. It encodes CASSPDMGLRPQHF. The rearrangement links TRBV6-6 to TRBJ1-5; a weak D match, TRBD1 (5 bases). The V end was cut by 5 bases, the J end by 9 bases, with 17 bases between. CDR3 length: 14 residues. Germline loops: CDR1 MNHNY, CDR2 SVGAGI (reference sequence).

The gene calls are TRBV2 and TRBJ1-1, with D perhaps TRBD1 (6 bases). This CDR3 contains 13 residues. Germline loops: CDR1 SNHLY, CDR2 FYNNEI. The V end lost 5 bases, the J end lost 10 bases, and 17 bases lay between the germline ends. The DNA for the CDR3 is TGTGCCAGCAGTTCGACAGGAGTGGTTGGAGCTTTCTTT. Translating gives CASSSTGVVGAFF.

The CDR3 DNA sequence: TGTGCCAGCAGACGAACTACAGGGAGCACAGATACGCAGTATTTT. It encodes CASRRTTGSTDTQYF. The chain recombines TRBV6-5 with TRBJ2-3; D perhaps matches TRBD1 (6 bases). The V end lost 6 bases, the J end lost 0 bases, and 13 bases lay between the germline ends. The CDR3 runs to 15 residues. Germline lookup yields CDR1 MNHEY and CDR2 SVGAGI.

The CDR3 sequence is CASSVDDEQYF. The DNA of the CDR3 is TGTGCCAGCAGCGTAGACGACGAGCAGTACTTC. The chain couples TRBV9 to TRBJ2-7, with D unresolved. V dropped 0 bases and J dropped 5 bases, with 3 bases sitting between them. Germline CDR1 is SGDLS and CDR2 is YYNGEE. This CDR3 region has 11 residues.

This clone occurred once. The chain recombines TRBV5-6 with TRBJ2-7; D is unresolved. Germline V lookup: CDR1 SGHDT, CDR2 YYEEEE. The CDR3 consists of 12 residues. V was shortened by 0 bases and J by 6 bases, with 7 bases between the two germline ends. Written as DNA, the CDR3 is TGTGCCAGCAGCTTGGCATCGACCGAGCAGTACTTC. As protein: CASSLASTEQYF.

The gene calls are TRBV4-2 and TRBJ1-1; D gene uncertain. The germline V gene encodes CDR1 LGHNA and CDR2 YNFKEQ. Trimming took 3 bases from V and 5 from J, leaving 13 bases between them. The CDR3 runs to 14 residues. As DNA, the CDR3 is TGTGCCAGCAGCCATCTGGGGAGGCGAACTGAAGCTTTCTTT. This gives the protein CASSHLGRRTEAFF.

The chain has TRBV19 and TRBJ1-1; TRBD1 is a possible D gene (5 bases). There are 14 residues in the CDR3. V lost 6 bases and J 3 bases, leaving 14 bases between the germline ends. Germline values: CDR1 LNHDA, CDR2 SQIVND (reference sequence). CDR3 DNA sequence: TGTGCCAGTAGCTACGGGACGCCCCACACTGAAGCTTTCTTT. Translation: CASSYGTPHTEAFF. The full variable domain, its missing parts supplied by reference TRBV19 and TRBJ1-1, is DGGITQSPKYLFRKEGQNVTLSCEQNLNHDAMYWYRQDPGQGLRLIYYSQIVNDFQKGDIAEGYSVSREKKESFPLTVTSAQKNPTAFYLCASSYGTPHTEAFFGQGTRLTVV.

This chain links TRBV19 with TRBJ1-1, with a weak D call TRBD1 (6 bases). Germline values: CDR1 LNHDA, CDR2 SQIVND (reference sequence). The CDR3 is 16 residues long. The V end was cut by 8 bases, the J end by 5 bases, with 24 bases between. CDR3: CASSEPGPRGETEAFF. The CDR3 DNA reads as TGTGCCAGTTCGGAACCTGGGCCAAGGGGGGAAACTGAAGCTTTCTTT.